Shown below are 2 T cell receptor beta chains from a single sample sequenced in a study of T cells in Graves' hyperthyroidism and ophthalmopathy. TCR beta CDR3 sequences were amplified from RNA transcripts. HTBI primers drove first-round RT-PCR of the TCR CDR3. Each CDR3 protein gets one entry after TCRdb re-called the multiplex PCR reads with MiXCR. The table includes fewer than 450,000 distinct CDR3 sequences, 17% detected once. Sequencing used blood. The receptors come from a woman aged 25 to 39 with Graves' hyperthyroidism that later progressed to Graves' ophthalmopathy.

The V gene is TRBV19, the J gene TRBJ1-5; weak D call: TRBD1 (6 bases). Trimming took 6 bases from V and 0 from J, leaving 15 bases between them. The CDR3 length is 16 residues. Per the germline V gene, CDR1 is LNHDA and CDR2 is SQIVND (reference sequence). Here the CDR3 reads CASRTSGEYSNQPQHF. For the CDR3, the DNA is TGTGCCAGTAGAACTTCAGGGGAATATAGCAATCAGCCCCAGCATTTT. The full variable domain, completed using reference TRBV19 and TRBJ1-5, is DGGITQSPKYLFRKEGQNVTLSCEQNLNHDAMYWYRQDPGQGLRLIYYSQIVNDFQKGDIAEGYSVSREKKESFPLTVTSAQKNPTAFYLCASRTSGEYSNQPQHFGDGTRLSIL.

This clonotype was observed many times. The chain carries TRBV11-2 and TRBJ1-2; D may be TRBD1 (5 bases). This CDR3 contains 15 residues. Germline loops: CDR1 SGHAT, CDR2 FQNNGV. V lost 0 bases to trimming and J lost 7 bases, with 15 bases between them. CDR3 DNA sequence: TGTGCCAGCAGCTTAGAGGTTGGGGGAGGGTTTGGCTACACCTTC. Translated: CASSLEVGGGFGYTF.